The 21 T cell receptor beta chains listed next were all sequenced from one sample in a study of T cells after yellow fever vaccination (dated by TCRdb to the late 2010s). The library was prepared using 5' RACE. Data came from an Illumina HiSeq 2500. TCRdb redid the processing of the public reads, applying fastp at Q25 and MiXCR, and retained in-frame beta chains. Every CDR3 protein is listed once, alongside the most common genes and DNA of its rows. The sample includes under 70,000 distinct CDR3 sequences, with roughly 6.9% observed a single time. The ten largest clonotypes hold around 44% of the sample. The sample's treatment or condition label, decoded: live attenuated yellow fever vaccine strain. Sequenced material: CD8+ T cells sorted from PBMCs, taken on the day of the first yellow fever vaccination. The receptors come from a man younger than 35 who received the YFV17D yellow fever vaccine.

At least ten counts were recorded for this clonotype. This chain connects TRBV6-2 or TRBV6-3 to TRBJ1-1; the D gene is possibly TRBD1 (5 bases). Trimming shortened V by 6 bases and J by 0 bases, and 11 bases separated the two germline ends. The CDR3 spans 14 residues. Germline assignment: CDR1 MNHEY and CDR2 SVGEGT. The CDR3 is CASRTGTVNTEAFF. The CDR3 DNA follows: TGTGCCAGCAGGACCGGGACGGTGAACACTGAAGCTTTCTTT.

This clonotype was observed a handful of times. The V and J genes are TRBV12-3 or TRBV12-4 and TRBJ2-1; 11 nucleotides align to TRBD2. With 5 bases clipped from V and 9 bases from J, the junction kept 6 bases outside the gene matches. The CDR3 has 14 residues. The CDR3 DNA follows: TGTGCCAGCAGTAGTAGCGGGGGGGCCTCTGAGCAGTTCTTC. This codes for CASSSSGGASEQFF.

This sequence joins TRBV14 and TRBJ2-1; weak D call: TRBD2 (6 bases). This CDR3 region has 17 residues. CDR1 is SGHDN and CDR2 is FVKESK in the germline V gene. Between the trimmed V and J ends, which lost 1 base and 0 bases, there was a span of 13 bases. The CDR3 coding sequence is TGTGCCAGCAGCCAAGTGGTCCGGGACTCCTCCTACAATGAGCAGTTCTTC. It encodes CASSQVVRDSSYNEQFF.

V gene TRBV6-1 combines with J gene TRBJ2-1; the match to TRBD1 covers 10 bases. The CDR3 covers 14 residues. The germline V gene has CDR1 MNHNS and CDR2 SASEGT. With 5 bases clipped from V and 7 bases from J, the junction kept 5 bases outside the gene matches. The CDR3: CASSRTGGANEQFF. CDR3 coding DNA: TGTGCCAGCAGTCGGACAGGGGGGGCGAATGAGCAGTTCTTC.

As for this clonotype: Compared with germline, one end of the junction differs, possibly owing to a read error. The chain carries TRBV20-1 and TRBJ2-5, with 7 bases fitting TRBD1. Germline V gene sequence: CDR1 DFQATT, CDR2 SNEGSKA (reference sequence). The CDR3 totals 16 residues. CDR3 sequence: CCARTHGTGDLETQYF. CDR3 nucleotide sequence: TGCTGTGCTAGAACCCACGGAACAGGGGATTTGGAGACCCAGTACTTC.

In this sample, this clonotype turned up many times. The chain has TRBV25-1 and TRBJ2-5; D is unclear. V was cut by 8 bases and J by 2 bases, with 3 bases left in between. Germline V gives CDR1 MGHDK, CDR2 SYGVNS. This CDR3 contains 10 residues. The CDR3 reads CASGQETQYF. The CDR3 nucleotides are TGTGCCAGCGGTCAAGAGACCCAGTACTTC.

This clonotype was counted a few times. This chain uses TRBV5-1 with TRBJ1-1; D is undetermined. CDR1 and CDR2 from the germline V gene are SGHRS and YFSETQ. V shed 0 bases and J shed 7 bases, with 10 bases lying between them. This CDR3 is 13 amino acids long. The CDR3: CASSLVHDLEAFF. The CDR3 bases are TGCGCCAGCAGCTTGGTACACGACCTTGAAGCTTTCTTT.

The chain joins TRBV4-2 to TRBJ2-5, with no clear D. Germline CDR1 reads LGHNA; CDR2 reads YNFKEQ. This CDR3 region has 15 residues. Trimming pared 3 bases from V and 3 bases from J, leaving 14 bases between. CDR3 coding DNA: TGTGCCAGCAGCCAGACCCCTACGCGAGAAGAGACCCAGTACTTC. This sequence encodes CASSQTPTREETQYF.

This clonotype came up many times. This rearrangement joins TRBV4-2 to TRBJ2-3, with D uncertain. The CDR3 runs to 13 residues. Trimming removed 1 base at V and 4 bases at J, with 6 bases between. CDR1 and CDR2 (germline): LGHNA, YNFKEQ. The CDR3 protein is CASSQAGADTQYF. CDR3 nucleotide sequence: TGTGCCAGCAGCCAAGCAGGAGCAGATACGCAGTATTTT.

This clonotype was observed many times. The chain couples TRBV11-2 to TRBJ1-2; D unclear. This CDR3 contains 17 residues. The V gene's germline CDR1 is SGHAT and CDR2 FQNNGV. The V end lost 4 bases, the J end lost 4 bases, and 22 bases lay between the germline ends. DNA for the CDR3: TGTGCCAGCAGCTCCCAAGACCGGGATCCCCCGTTCTATGGCTACACCTTC. It translates to CASSSQDRDPPFYGYTF.

At least ten counts were recorded for this clonotype. The V call is TRBV6-1, the J call TRBJ2-7; the match to TRBD1 covers 7 bases. In germline, CDR1 is MNHNS, CDR2 SASEGT. V gave up 11 bases and J gave up 7 bases; unmatched junction bases: 11. The CDR3 is 12 amino acids. The CDR3 bases are TGTGCCGGAGAGACAGGGATGAGGGAGCAGTACTTC. Its protein product is CAGETGMREQYF.

The chain links TRBV5-4 to TRBJ2-2; D may be TRBD2 (5 bases). Deletions cut 1 base from V and 3 bases from J, with 13 bases between. The CDR3 is made up of 16 amino acids. Germline-derived CDR1 and CDR2 are SGHNT and YYREEE (reference sequence). The CDR3 loop reads CASSLSPGRHTGELFF. CDR3 nucleotides: TGTGCCAGCAGCTTGAGCCCGGGAAGACACACCGGGGAGCTGTTTTTT.

This clonotype has a count of ten or more. An end of the junction does not agree with germline; a read error may underlie this. The rearrangement joins TRBV7-9 to TRBJ2-7; D ambiguous. The CDR3 has 13 residues. From germline, CDR1 is SEHNR and CDR2 FQNEAQ (reference sequence). CDR3: CASSLGQYYEQYF. The DNA of the CDR3 is TGTGCCAGCAGTTTAGGGCAGTACTACGAGCAGTACTTC.

J is TRBJ2-1 and V is TRBV6-5; D is possibly TRBD1 (5 bases). The V end lost 6 bases, the J end lost 6 bases, and 9 bases lay between the germline ends. The length of the CDR3 is 12 residues. Germline assignment: CDR1 MNHEY and CDR2 SVGAGI. The CDR3 region is CASSDRLNEQFF. CDR3 DNA: TGTGCCAGCAGCGACAGACTCAATGAGCAGTTCTTC.

This clonotype was found a few times. The chain joins TRBV7-2 to TRBJ1-5; TRBD1 aligns across 7 bases. The V and J ends lost 5 bases and 7 bases, in that order; junction bases with no gene match: 11. The CDR3 length is 15 residues. Looked up from germline, CDR1 is SGHTA and CDR2 is FQGNSA. CDR3 protein: CASSQGQSKGQPQHF. DNA of the CDR3: TGTGCCAGCAGCCAGGGACAGTCAAAGGGGCAGCCCCAGCATTTT. The whole variable domain, filled in from reference TRBV7-2 and TRBJ1-5, reads GAGVSQSPSNKVTEKGKDVELRCDPISGHTALYWYRQSLGQGLEFLIYFQGNSAPDKSGLPSDRFSAERTGGSVSTLTIQRTQQEDSAVYLCASSQGQSKGQPQHFGDGTRLSIL.

This clonotype was counted at least ten times. The rearrangement uses TRBV7-9 and TRBJ1-2, with TRBD1 matching over 7 bases. The J segment lost 6 bases and the V segment lost 4 bases, leaving 5 bases of the junction unmatched. The germline V gene encodes CDR1 SEHNR and CDR2 FQNEAQ (reference sequence). CDR3 length: 13 amino acids. The CDR3 sequence is CASSSTGRDGYTF. CDR3 coding DNA: TGTGCCAGCAGCTCGACAGGGCGGGATGGCTACACCTTC.

The sample holds a few counts of this clonotype. The chain joins TRBV5-4 to TRBJ2-7; D may be TRBD1 (6 bases). V was pared by 3 bases and J by 5 bases, with 18 bases between. Germline CDR1 SGHNT, CDR2 YYREEE (reference sequence). The CDR3 runs 15 residues. CDR3 DNA: TGTGCCAGCAGCTCCCGACAGGCTCAGAGCCACGAGCAGTACTTC. Encoded protein: CASSSRQAQSHEQYF.

This clonotype was counted between two and nine times. DNA of the CDR3: TGTGCCAGCAGTTCACGACAGGGTGAAAAACTGTTTTTT. Its translation: CASSSRQGEKLFF. The chain carries TRBV27 and TRBJ1-4; 7 bases are a match to TRBD1. The CDR3 extends over 13 amino acids. V lost 4 bases and J lost 7; bases outside the gene matches: 3. CDR1 is MNHEY and CDR2 is SMNVEV in the germline V gene (reference sequence).

This clonotype was observed many times. An end of the junction differs from the germline gene, which may be a read error. CDR3 sequence (DNA): TGTGCCACCAGTAGCGGGGGGGCATCCTCCAATGAGCAGTTCTTC. Translated, it gives CATSSGGASSNEQFF. The chain links TRBV24-1 to TRBJ2-1; 10 bases match TRBD2. CDR1 and CDR2 (germline): KGHDR, SFDVKD. The CDR3 runs to 15 residues.

This clonotype was counted at least ten times. V and J are TRBV5-1 and TRBJ2-7; 10 bases agree with TRBD1. This CDR3 comprises 14 residues. Per the germline V gene, CDR1 is SGHRS and CDR2 is YFSETQ. V shed 0 bases and J 6 bases; nucleotides not matched to a gene: 3. The CDR3, as DNA: TGCGCCAGCAGCTTGGGACAGGGGGCCTCCGAGCAGTACGTC. This sequence encodes CASSLGQGASEQYV.

This clonotype was seen more than once but under ten times. The chain uses TRBV29-1 and TRBJ1-3, with D perhaps TRBD1 (5 bases). Germline CDR1 SQVTM, CDR2 ANQGSEA. The CDR3 consists of 14 residues. V lost 2 bases and J 2 bases, leaving 10 bases between the germline ends. The CDR3 loop is CSVEPQGTGNTIYF. The CDR3, as DNA: TGCAGCGTTGAACCCCAGGGAACTGGAAACACCATATATTTT.